This T cell receptor (beta chain) was found in a study of blood T cell repertoires in COVID-19. About the research overall: There were acute and convalescent COVID-19 samples, and they came from the United States, Italy and Spain. Sample material is recorded as cDNA or gDNA derived from T cells, B-cell-depleted T cells, or PBMCs.

In the source study's methods: Scientists estimated how many nucleated cells there were by amplifying reference gene primers. Data came from immunoSEQ multiplex PCR; TCRdb stores just in-frame clones and leaves some out. Clone size and V and J calls were adopted from that table, with D and trimming inferred from the DNA. This sample has 250,000 to 350,000 clones; approximately 91% occur once, and the top ten carry around 12%. The CDR3 runs to 15 residues. Unmatched junction bases numbered 5, after V lost 3 bases and J lost 1 base. Germline values: CDR1 MNHEY, CDR2 SMNVEV (reference sequence). The sample consisted of peripheral blood. V is TRBV27 and J is TRBJ2-7, with 8 bases that match TRBD2. The TCR sequence derives from a woman aged 60-70 years with acute or convalescent COVID-19. CDR3 amino acids: CASSFVREVSYEQYF. The CDR3 DNA reads as TGTGCCAGCAGTTTTGTGCGGGAGGTTTCCTACGAGCAGTACTTC.